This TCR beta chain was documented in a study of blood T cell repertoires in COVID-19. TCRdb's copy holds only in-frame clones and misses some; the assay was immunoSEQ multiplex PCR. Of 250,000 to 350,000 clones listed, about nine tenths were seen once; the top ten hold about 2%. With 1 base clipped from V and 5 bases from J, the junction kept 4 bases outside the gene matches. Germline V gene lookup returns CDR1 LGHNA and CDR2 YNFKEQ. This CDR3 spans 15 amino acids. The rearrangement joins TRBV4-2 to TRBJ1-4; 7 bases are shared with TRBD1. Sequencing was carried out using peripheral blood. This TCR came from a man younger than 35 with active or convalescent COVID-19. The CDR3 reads CASSQGTGKNEKLFF. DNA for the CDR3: TGTGCCAGCAGCCAAGGGACAGGTAAAAATGAAAAACTGTTTTTT.